This TCR beta chain derives from a study of cytomegalovirus exposure and HLA in healthy donors. Trimming removed 5 bases from V and 0 bases from J, with 16 bases in between. The germline V gene has CDR1 SEHNR and CDR2 FQNEAQ (reference sequence). There are 16 residues in the CDR3. PCR was performed using 60 Vbeta and 13 Jbeta primers. Sequencing used immunoSEQ multiplex PCR; TCRdb keeps in-frame clones, though not all of them. In the table there are under 200,000 clones, roughly 80% of which are singletons. The chain employs TRBV7-9 and TRBJ1-1; no definite D call. Sequenced sample: PBMCs. This clonotype was obtained from a woman in her thirties in good health and CMV-seronegative. The CDR3 region is CASSLPGDRLNTEAFF. The DNA for the CDR3 is TGTGCCAGCAGCCTTCCGGGAGACCGGTTGAACACTGAAGCTTTCTTT.